These T cell receptor beta chains were read from a single sample in a study of cytomegalovirus exposure and HLA in healthy donors. Libraries were prepared by immunoSEQ multiplex PCR; TCRdb keeps only in-frame clonotypes and omits some of them. The sample carries about 130,000 clones, around 70% recorded once. The material sequenced was PBMCs. All receptors derive from an older woman in good health and CMV-seropositive. CDR3s leave out the opening cysteine and the closing phenylalanine or tryptophan.

v_call,j_call,cdr3_aa
TRBV7-9,TRBJ1-1,ASSRDRDKNTEAF
TRBV6-5,TRBJ2-3,ASTYEGTGAQY
TRBV5-1,TRBJ2-2,ASSSTANTGELF
TRBV7-3,TRBJ2-2,ASSSGQGATGELF
TRBV11-2,TRBJ1-1,ASSFYRGGTEAF
TRBV19,TRBJ1-1,ASSVPGAYTEAF
TRBV4-1,TRBJ1-2,ASSQEYARLPYT
TRBV11-3,TRBJ2-1,ASSGGALYNEQF
TRBV5-6,TRBJ1-2,ASSLGVSGQAFYGYT
TRBV5-1,TRBJ2-7,ASSSRAGSITSYEQY
TRBV6-1,TRBJ1-4,ASSSRQGAFEKLF
TRBV5-4,TRBJ2-7,ASSSPGQTYEQY
TRBV5-1,TRBJ2-6,ASSQGAGANVLT
TRBV10-2,TRBJ1-6,ASSDGGYNSPLH
TRBV6-6,TRBJ2-2,ASRGGQTANTGELF
TRBV4-1,TRBJ1-2,ASSQIQGGRYGYT
TRBV19,TRBJ1-3,ASSPRQGVNTIY
TRBV5-5,TRBJ1-2,ASSWDGGDYGYT
TRBV5-8,TRBJ2-3,ASSPVSQSIGRGTQY
TRBV6-1,TRBJ2-2,ASSEGFGGTGELF
TRBV6-1,TRBJ2-7,ASSGYRGAYEQY
TRBV2,TRBJ2-2,ASSERGDSNTGELF
TRBV9,TRBJ1-2,ASSPSGGGDGYT
TRBV19,TRBJ1-2,ASMAGDTISSGYT
TRBV23-1,TRBJ1-6,ASSQSSRQKASPLH
TRBV19,TRBJ2-1,ASRPGLAGVTEQF
TRBV2,TRBJ1-1,ASSEAPTGRAF
TRBV18,TRBJ1-2,ASSGTADYGYT
TRBV11-3,TRBJ1-1,ASSLGTLNTEAF
TRBV2,TRBJ1-1,ASTRGGVLTEAF
TRBV10-1,TRBJ1-1,ASSEGRTEAF
TRBV4-1,TRBJ2-7,ASSQDHGTGFYEQY
TRBV11-2,TRBJ1-1,ASSLALLTGKGTEAF
TRBV10-1,TRBJ1-1,ASSNQGFTEAF
TRBV29-1,TRBJ2-7,SVSTLGGEQY
TRBV7-9,TRBJ2-7,ASSYAPSTGTFYEQY
TRBV5-1,TRBJ1-1,ASSATGGGTEAF
TRBV2,TRBJ1-1,ASSRQGMNTEAF
TRBV5-1,TRBJ2-1,ASSSVPGQGKLTYNEQF
TRBV6-5,TRBJ1-5,ASRGQGSNQPQH
TRBV4-1,TRBJ2-3,ASTDRGYSTSTDTQY
TRBV7-6,TRBJ1-3,ASSLQGSGNTIY